The 21 T cell receptor beta chains given below trace back to one sample, sequenced in a study of cytomegalovirus exposure and HLA in healthy donors. PCR involved 60 Vbeta and 13 Jbeta primers. Libraries were prepared by immunoSEQ multiplex PCR; TCRdb keeps only in-frame clonotypes and omits some of them. Of 90,000 or so clones listed, 82% are singletons. Sequenced material: PBMCs. The source of these receptors is a man aged 30-40 years in good health and CMV-seropositive.

The V gene is TRBV5-1, the J gene TRBJ2-7; 15 bases align to TRBD2. V was pared by 4 bases and J by 6 bases, with 5 bases of the junction left unmatched. Looked up from germline, CDR1 is SGHRS and CDR2 is YFSETQ. CDR3 length equals 15 residues. The DNA for the CDR3 is TGCGCCAGCAGCCTCCGGACTAGCGGGAGGGCCGAGCAGTACTTC. Translated, it gives CASSLRTSGRAEQYF. Full variable domain (rest looked up from reference TRBV5-1 and TRBJ2-7): KAGVTQTPRYLIKTRGQQVTLSCSPISGHRSVSWYQQTPGQGLQFLFEYFSETQRNKGNFPGRFSGRQFSNSRSEMNVSTLELGDSALYLCASSLRTSGRAEQYFGPGTRLTVT.

This clone was recorded a few times. The chain combines TRBV4-1 with TRBJ2-7; the match to TRBD1 covers 8 bases. Germline CDR1 MGHRA, CDR2 YSYEKL. V lost 0 bases and J lost 4; bases outside the gene matches: 11. The CDR3 contains 17 residues. Here the CDR3 reads CASSQEGRDRGLYEQYF. The CDR3 nucleotides read TGCGCCAGCAGCCAAGAGGGTAGAGACAGGGGATTGTACGAGCAGTACTTC.

This clone was found once. The chain has TRBV5-1 and TRBJ2-7, with 7 positions matching TRBD2. The junction had 3 bases not matched to a gene; V was cut back by 2 bases and J by 1 base. The CDR3 consists of 14 residues. The germline gives CDR1 SGHRS, CDR2 YFSETQ. CDR3: CASSFGAGSYEQYF. CDR3 nucleotide sequence: TGCGCCAGCAGCTTCGGAGCGGGATCCTACGAGCAGTACTTC.

The chain recombines TRBV7-6 with TRBJ1-6; no definite D call. Trimming removed 2 bases at V and 10 bases at J, with 9 bases between. CDR3 length: 13 residues. Germline V gene sequence: CDR1 SGHVS, CDR2 FNYEAQ. This chain's CDR3 is CASSLKEASPLHF. In DNA form, the CDR3 reads TGTGCCAGCAGCTTAAAGGAGGCCTCACCCCTCCACTTT.

The V call is TRBV4-3, the J call TRBJ2-3; 10 nucleotides align to TRBD1. CDR1 is LGHNA and CDR2 is YSLEER in the germline V gene. After removal of 1 base from V and 5 bases from J, the junction contained 9 bases not matched to a gene. This CDR3 is 17 amino acids long. CDR3: CASSQVSGTGAQDTQYF. CDR3 in DNA: TGCGCCAGCAGCCAAGTATCAGGGACAGGGGCACAAGATACGCAGTATTTT.

This clone was recorded a few times. This chain links TRBV4-1 with TRBJ2-7, with D maybe TRBD2 (5 bases). Trimming cost V 4 bases and J 5 bases, with 21 bases left between them. This CDR3 region has 16 residues. In germline, CDR1 is MGHRA, CDR2 YSYEKL. CDR3 bases: TGCGCCAGCAGCCCCTCCGAGGGCAGGCGCGGCGACGAGCAGTACTTC. Protein sequence: CASSPSEGRRGDEQYF.

The genes are TRBV2 and TRBJ2-1, with 9 bases lining up with TRBD2. Germline trimming cut 8 bases from V and 1 base from J; bases unmatched to any gene: 9. The germline gives CDR1 SNHLY, CDR2 FYNNEI. The CDR3 sequence is 16 residues long. The CDR3, as DNA: TGTGCCAGCCACAAGGACGCGGGAGGGTCCTACAATGAGCAGTTCTTC. Its translation is CASHKDAGGSYNEQFF.

The chain joins TRBV29-1 to TRBJ1-3; 7 bases agree with TRBD1. V shed 6 bases, J shed 3 bases, and the junction held 17 bases outside the gene matches. CDR3 length: 17 amino acids. Per germline, CDR1 SQVTM and CDR2 ANQGSEA. For the CDR3, the DNA is TGCAGCGTAGAAATGAGGACAGGCATCTTCGGTGGAAACACCATATATTTT. The encoded protein is CSVEMRTGIFGGNTIYF.

This clone was recorded once. The chain joins TRBV7-6 to TRBJ2-3, with TRBD2 matching over 12 bases. Unmatched junction bases numbered 3, after V lost 5 bases and J lost 3 bases. In germline, CDR1 is SGHVS, CDR2 FNYEAQ. The CDR3 totals 15 residues. In nucleotides, the CDR3 is TGTGCCAGCAGCGATGGACTAGCGGGAACAGATACGCAGTATTTT. Protein product: CASSDGLAGTDTQYF.

V usage is TRBV2 and J usage is TRBJ2-3; 7 nucleotides agree with TRBD2. CDR3 length: 16 residues. Germline CDR1 and CDR2: SNHLY and FYNNEI. Trimming at V came to 5 bases and at J to 1 base, leaving 9 bases not matched to a gene. This CDR3 is CASSLILGGGTDTQYF. For the CDR3, the DNA is TGTGCCAGCAGTCTAATTTTGGGGGGGGGCACAGATACGCAGTATTTT.

The chain recombines TRBV21-1 with TRBJ1-1. TRBV21-1 is a recognized pseudogene. This CDR3 contains 12 residues. Here the CDR3 reads CASIGVNTEAFF. In nucleotides, the CDR3 is TGTGCCAGCATAGGAGTGAACACTGAAGCTTTCTTT.

This sequence joins TRBV6-1 and TRBJ2-5, with 7 nucleotides matching TRBD1. The DNA matches TRBJ2-7 better at its end, which makes the J call doubtful. Per germline, CDR1 MNHNS and CDR2 SASEGT. The CDR3 extends over 15 amino acids. The DNA for the CDR3 is TGTGCCAGCAGCCCGAGGACAGGTCAGCACTACGAGCAGTACTTC. Protein: CASSPRTGQHYEQYF.

CDR3 sequence reads: CASRAWGESEQFF. The CDR3 DNA sequence: TGTGCCAGCAGGGCCTGGGGGGAGTCTGAGCAGTTCTTC. The J gene is TRBJ2-1, the V gene TRBV27, with D perhaps TRBD2 (6 bases). There are 13 residues in the CDR3. The germline CDR1 and CDR2 sequences are MNHEY and SMNVEV (reference sequence). The ends were cut back, 6 bases at V and 9 bases at J, with 15 bases in the middle.

This chain links TRBV29-1 with TRBJ1-5; TRBD1 might be the D (5 bases). The CDR3 is made up of 13 amino acids. The V end was cut by 4 bases, the J end by 7 bases, with 14 bases between. Germline CDR1 SQVTM, CDR2 ANQGSEA. In nucleotides, the CDR3 is TGCAGCGTTGCTTCGGGGGTAGGGCAGCCCCAGCATTTT. The encoded protein is CSVASGVGQPQHF.

This CDR3 is CASSPALWTGTGPNEQYF. The CDR3 DNA reads TGCGCCAGCAGCCCGGCTCTATGGACCGGGACAGGGCCAAACGAGCAGTACTTC. The chain combines TRBV5-1 with TRBJ2-7, with 9 bases that match TRBD1. CDR3 length equals 18 residues. The J segment lost 5 bases and the V segment lost 4 bases, leaving 19 bases of the junction unmatched. The germline V gene encodes CDR1 SGHRS and CDR2 YFSETQ.

This rearrangement joins TRBV9 to TRBJ2-6, with D unclear. The germline V gene has CDR1 SGDLS and CDR2 YYNGEE. The CDR3 is 15 amino acids. Trimming removed 0 bases from V and 0 bases from J, with 4 bases in between. In DNA form, the CDR3 reads TGTGCCAGCAGCGTAGAGAGCTCTGGGGCCAACGTCCTGACTTTC. Its protein product is CASSVESSGANVLTF.

The chain combines TRBV30 with TRBJ1-1; D unclear. V was trimmed by 5 bases and J by 0 bases, leaving 10 bases between them. Germline lookup yields CDR1 GTSNPN and CDR2 SVGIG (reference sequence). The CDR3 is made up of 13 amino acids. The CDR3 sequence is CAWGRRVNTEAFF. CDR3 bases: TGTGCCTGGGGCCGGAGGGTGAACACTGAAGCTTTCTTT.

This clone appeared a few times. J is TRBJ2-7 and V is TRBV7-6, with D possibly TRBD2 on 5 matching bases. The V and J ends lost 1 base and 2 bases respectively, with 6 bases between them. This CDR3 comprises 13 residues. Germline V gene sequence: CDR1 SGHVS, CDR2 FNYEAQ. Here the CDR3 DNA reads TGTGCCAGCAGCTTAGGGGAGACCTACGAGCAGTACTTC. This gives the protein CASSLGETYEQYF.

The rearrangement links TRBV30 to TRBJ1-1; D remains unclear. Germline assignment: CDR1 GTSNPN and CDR2 SVGIG (reference sequence). V was clipped by 5 bases and J by 1 base, with 14 bases between them. The CDR3 consists of 14 residues. The CDR3 sequence: CAWARPGSNTEAFF. The CDR3 nucleotides read TGTGCCTGGGCCCGTCCAGGTTCGAACACTGAAGCTTTCTTT.

V gene TRBV10-2 combines with J gene TRBJ2-3; weak D call: TRBD2 (6 bases). Germline V gene lookup returns CDR1 WSHSY and CDR2 SAAADI. V was pared by 2 bases and J by 4 bases, with 16 bases between. The CDR3 contains 16 residues. In DNA form, the CDR3 reads TGCGCCAGCAGTGAGCCCCGGGGGAGAGGGGCAGATACGCAGTATTTT. Its translation is CASSEPRGRGADTQYF.

The count of this clone is one. V is TRBV30 and J is TRBJ1-1; D possibly corresponds to TRBD1 (6 bases). The CDR3 covers 13 residues. CDR1 is GTSNPN, CDR2 SVGIG, per germline (reference sequence). Trimming removed 4 bases at V and 3 bases at J, with 12 bases between. The CDR3 spells CAWTPGGHTEAFF. The CDR3, as DNA: TGTGCCTGGACTCCGGGGGGGCACACTGAAGCTTTCTTT.